This is a list of T cell receptor beta chains from one sample in a study of CD8 T cells in ankylosing spondylitis. TCRdb re-analysed the 5' RACE reads in MiXCR, keeping a single row per CDR3 protein. The sample consists of about 200,000 distinct CDR3 sequences, just under 7.5% of them appearing once. Material for sequencing was blood, either unsorted or a sorted T cell fraction (not recorded which). The source of these receptors is a male donor with ankylosing spondylitis. CDR3s include the opening cysteine and the closing phenylalanine or tryptophan. Each record gives: J gene, D gene, CDR3 length, V gene, clone size, CDR3 protein, CDR3 DNA. D genes are given only for firm matches. Where a row states a size, it is once, few, many or the class of an expanded clone; other rows omit it.

j_gene: TRBJ2-5; d_gene: .; len: 14; v_gene: TRBV15; abundance: many; CDR3aa: CATSSFQAQETQYF; CDR3nt: TGTGCCACCAGCAGTTTCCAGGCCCAAGAGACCCAGTACTTC
j_gene: TRBJ1-1; d_gene: .; len: 11; v_gene: TRBV12-3/TRBV12-4; abundance: many; CDR3aa: CASSLGTRAFF; CDR3nt: TGTGCCAGCAGTTTAGGAACGAGGGCTTTCTTT
j_gene: TRBJ2-1; d_gene: .; len: 14; v_gene: TRBV5-6; abundance: many; CDR3aa: CASSPAGGYNEQFF; CDR3nt: TGTGCCAGCAGCCCCGCCGGGGGTTACAATGAGCAGTTCTTC
j_gene: TRBJ2-7; d_gene: .; len: 12; v_gene: TRBV11-2; abundance: few; CDR3aa: CASSFIPVEQYF; CDR3nt: TGTGCCAGCAGCTTCATACCAGTTGAGCAGTACTTC
j_gene: TRBJ2-5; d_gene: TRBD1; len: 15; v_gene: TRBV4-3; abundance: many; CDR3aa: CASSQENRDRETQYF; CDR3nt: TGCGCCAGCAGCCAAGAAAACAGGGACAGAGAGACCCAGTACTTC
j_gene: TRBJ2-1; d_gene: .; len: 11; v_gene: TRBV2; abundance: many; CDR3aa: CASSADYEQFF; CDR3nt: TGTGCCAGCAGCGCTGATTATGAGCAGTTCTTC
j_gene: TRBJ2-1; d_gene: TRBD2; len: 15; v_gene: TRBV6-2/TRBV6-3; abundance: many; CDR3aa: CASSPRLAAYNEQFF; CDR3nt: TGTGCCAGCAGCCCAAGACTAGCGGCCTACAATGAGCAGTTCTTC
j_gene: TRBJ2-7; d_gene: TRBD2; len: 13; v_gene: TRBV30; abundance: .; CDR3aa: CALSGRFTYEQYF; CDR3nt: TGTGCCCTTAGCGGGAGGTTTACCTACGAGCAGTACTTC
j_gene: TRBJ1-5; d_gene: .; len: 15; v_gene: TRBV2; abundance: .; CDR3aa: CASSDPEIWNQPQHF; CDR3nt: TGTGCCAGCAGTGATCCAGAGATATGGAATCAGCCCCAGCATTTT
j_gene: TRBJ2-7; d_gene: TRBD1; len: 12; v_gene: TRBV12-3/TRBV12-4; abundance: many; CDR3aa: CATGTGGYEQYF; CDR3nt: TGTGCCACCGGGACAGGGGGCTACGAGCAGTACTTC
j_gene: TRBJ1-1; d_gene: .; len: 16; v_gene: TRBV19; abundance: .; CDR3aa: CASSISTVDLRAEAFF; CDR3nt: TGTGCCAGTAGTATATCGACCGTGGATTTACGGGCTGAAGCTTTCTTT
j_gene: TRBJ2-6; d_gene: .; len: 18; v_gene: TRBV4-3; abundance: few; CDR3aa: CASSQGEGEVAGANVLTF; CDR3nt: TGCGCCAGCAGCCAAGGTGAAGGGGAGGTCGCCGGGGCCAACGTCCTGACTTTC
j_gene: TRBJ2-7; d_gene: TRBD1; len: 15; v_gene: TRBV29-1; abundance: many; CDR3aa: CSARAGQGTNYEQYF; CDR3nt: TGCAGCGCCCGAGCTGGACAGGGGACAAACTACGAGCAGTACTTC
j_gene: TRBJ2-3; d_gene: TRBD2; len: 16; v_gene: TRBV11-2; abundance: many; CDR3aa: CASSLVWEGLYQTQYF; CDR3nt: TGTGCCAGCAGCTTAGTATGGGAGGGCCTCTATCAAACGCAGTATTTT
j_gene: TRBJ1-1; d_gene: TRBD1; len: 15; v_gene: TRBV5-1; abundance: many; CDR3aa: CASSVWTGENTEAFF; CDR3nt: TGCGCCAGCAGCGTGTGGACAGGGGAGAACACTGAAGCTTTCTTT
j_gene: TRBJ2-2; d_gene: .; len: 13; v_gene: TRBV4-3; abundance: many; CDR3aa: CASSQARAGELFF; CDR3nt: TGCGCCAGCAGCCAAGCGAGGGCCGGGGAGCTGTTTTTT
j_gene: TRBJ2-1; d_gene: .; len: 15; v_gene: TRBV20-1; abundance: many; CDR3aa: CSARDSREPYNEQFF; CDR3nt: TGCAGTGCTAGAGATTCTCGCGAACCCTACAATGAGCAGTTCTTC